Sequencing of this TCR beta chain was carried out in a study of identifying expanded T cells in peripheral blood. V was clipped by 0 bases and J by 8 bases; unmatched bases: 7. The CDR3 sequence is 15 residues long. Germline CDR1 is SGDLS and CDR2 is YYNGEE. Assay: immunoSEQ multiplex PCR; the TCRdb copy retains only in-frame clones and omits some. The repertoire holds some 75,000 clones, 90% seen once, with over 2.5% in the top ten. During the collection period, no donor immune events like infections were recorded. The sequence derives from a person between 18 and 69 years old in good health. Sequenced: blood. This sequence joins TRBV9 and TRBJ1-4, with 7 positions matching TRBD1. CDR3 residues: CASSVGTGEAEKLFF. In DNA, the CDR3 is TGTGCCAGCAGCGTAGGAACAGGGGAGGCGGAAAAACTGTTTTTT.